This T cell receptor beta chain appears in the sequencing data of a study of cytomegalovirus exposure and HLA in healthy donors. This clone was counted once. The PCR made use of 60 Vbeta and 13 Jbeta primers. Sequencing was performed with immunoSEQ multiplex PCR; in TCRdb, only in-frame clones are kept and a portion is missing. The sample lists some 110,000 clones, roughly four fifths seen once, with 1.9% in the top ten. V trimming: 1 base; J trimming: 3 bases; junction bases outside the gene matches: 15. CDR1 and CDR2 from the germline V gene are MNHNS and SASEGT. The CDR3 is 19 residues long. The receptor's source is a man between 45 and 60 years old in good health and CMV-seronegative. J is TRBJ1-5 and V is TRBV6-1; 7 bases match TRBD1. The specimen sequenced was PBMCs. The CDR3 sequence: CASSEEIVGQGDDNQPQHF. The CDR3 bases are TGTGCCAGCAGTGAAGAGATAGTGGGGCAGGGGGACGACAATCAGCCCCAGCATTTT.